This passage covers 25 T cell receptor beta chains from one sample sequenced in a study of blood T cell repertoires in COVID-19 (dated by TCRdb to 2020 to 2022). The library relied on the immunoSEQ multiplex PCR assay. Here the immuneACCESS table is served through TCRdb, limited to in-frame sequences with V and J called. Missing clones are a known gap in these copies; in checked studies unresolved V genes cover under half, and the rest lacks a known reason. A total of some 120,000 clones appear in this sample, 85% to 90% of them only once. Clones ranked in the top ten supply under 8% of the sample. Sequencing was performed on peripheral blood. The receptors were sampled from a man older than 75 with active or convalescent COVID-19.

The chain employs TRBV24-1 and TRBJ2-3, with TRBD1 matching 9 bases. CDR3 size: 15 residues. Germline V gene data show CDR1 as KGHDR and CDR2 as SFDVKD. Trimming cost V 6 bases and J 3 bases; bases outside gene matches: 6. CDR3 sequence reads: CATSFQTGGTDTQYF. In DNA, the CDR3 is TGTGCCACCAGTTTCCAGACAGGGGGGACAGATACGCAGTATTTT.

V gene TRBV10-3 combines with J gene TRBJ1-6, with D perhaps matching TRBD1 (6 bases). Trimming left V 4 bases short and J 7 bases short, with 14 bases between. Looked up from germline, CDR1 is ENHRY and CDR2 is SYGVKD. CDR3 length equals 15 residues. The CDR3, as DNA: TGTGCCATCAGTGCGGGACACCGAGGGAATTCACCCCTCCACTTT. It codes for CAISAGHRGNSPLHF.

This clone came up once. The chain joins TRBV2 to TRBJ1-5; D unresolved. Trimming pared 5 bases from V and 1 base from J, leaving 9 bases between. CDR3 size: 14 residues. CDR1 is SNHLY and CDR2 is FYNNEI in the germline V gene. The CDR3 region is CASSLFQSNQPQHF. CDR3 nucleotide sequence: TGTGCCAGCAGTTTGTTCCAAAGCAATCAGCCCCAGCATTTT.

This chain uses TRBV29-1 with TRBJ2-1, with D possibly matching TRBD1 (8 bases). The CDR3 has 15 residues. In germline, CDR1 is SQVTM, CDR2 ANQGSEA. Deletions cut 3 bases from V and 7 bases from J, with 19 bases between. For the CDR3, the DNA is TGCAGCGTTGAGGAGGTCAACAGGGGGGGGAATGAGCAGTTCTTC. Its protein product is CSVEEVNRGGNEQFF.

The CDR3 sequence: CAISESGALQDEQFF. CDR3 in DNA: TGTGCCATCAGTGAGTCGGGTGCTCTTCAGGATGAGCAGTTCTTC. V gene TRBV10-3 combines with J gene TRBJ2-1, with D unresolved. There are 15 residues in the CDR3. Trimming cost V 0 bases and J 8 bases, with 14 bases left between them. The germline V gene has CDR1 ENHRY and CDR2 SYGVKD.

V and J are TRBV2 and TRBJ2-5; 7 nucleotides align to TRBD2. Germline V gene data show CDR1 as SNHLY and CDR2 as FYNNEI. The ends lost 5 bases at V and 5 bases at J; junction bases unmatched: 5. The CDR3 is 13 residues long. In DNA form, the CDR3 reads TGTGCCAGCAGTACTAGCGCATGGGAGACCCAGTACTTC. Residues: CASSTSAWETQYF.

The J gene is TRBJ2-5, the V gene TRBV7-2; D is undetermined. V was clipped by 4 bases and J by 5 bases, with 5 bases between them. Germline V gives CDR1 SGHTA, CDR2 FQGNSA. The CDR3 sequence is 11 residues long. CDR3: CASSSEETQYF. The CDR3 DNA is TGTGCCAGCAGCTCGGAGGAGACCCAGTACTTC.

V gene TRBV9 combines with J gene TRBJ2-1, with a tentative D call TRBD2 (6 bases). Germline assignment: CDR1 SGDLS and CDR2 YYNGEE. The germline V and J ends were trimmed by 4 bases and 0 bases, with 17 bases remaining between them. This CDR3 contains 17 residues. CDR3 DNA: TGTGCCAGCAGCCCCCCCTGGGGGGAAAGCTCCTACAATGAGCAGTTCTTC. Translating it yields CASSPPWGESSYNEQFF.

The chain carries TRBV6-4 and TRBJ2-5; 11 nucleotides align to TRBD1. This CDR3 has 16 amino acids. The ends lost 7 bases at V and 3 bases at J; junction bases unmatched: 10. CDR1 MRHNA and CDR2 SNTAGT come from the germline V gene. This chain's CDR3 is CASKALGQGAEETQYF. The CDR3 coding sequence is TGTGCCAGCAAGGCCCTCGGACAGGGGGCGGAAGAGACCCAGTACTTC.

The chain recombines TRBV6-5 with TRBJ1-1; D perhaps matches TRBD1 (5 bases). From germline, CDR1 is MNHEY and CDR2 SVGAGI. This CDR3 spans 15 amino acids. Trimming left V 6 bases short and J 3 bases short, with 17 bases between. The CDR3 loop is CASSPRTTADTEAFF. The CDR3 DNA follows: TGTGCCAGCAGCCCCCGGACAACGGCGGACACTGAAGCTTTCTTT.

This rearrangement joins TRBV5-6 to TRBJ2-7; D is ambiguous. This CDR3 contains 14 residues. Looked up from germline, CDR1 is SGHDT and CDR2 is YYEEEE. Trimming stripped 5 bases from V and 1 base from J, with 13 bases between. CDR3 in DNA: TGTGCCAGCAGTTCCCCGGTCCTTTCCTACGAGCAGTACTTC. It encodes CASSSPVLSYEQYF.

This clone has a handful of counts. This rearrangement joins TRBV15 to TRBJ1-5, with D tentatively TRBD1 (5 bases). Germline CDR1 is LNHNV and CDR2 is YYDKDF (reference sequence). The V gene lost 6 bases and the J gene lost 0 bases, with 12 bases spanning the gap. This CDR3 contains 15 residues. CDR3 nucleotide sequence: TGTGCCACCAGTTCAGGGATCAGTAGCAATCAGCCCCAGCATTTT. It codes for CATSSGISSNQPQHF.

The J gene is TRBJ2-3, the V gene TRBV7-3; 7 bases map to TRBD2. The germline V gene has CDR1 SGHTA and CDR2 FQGTGA. The CDR3 extends over 14 amino acids. Unmatched junction bases numbered 2, after V lost 3 bases and J lost 2 bases. CDR3 coding DNA: TGTGCCAGCAGCTTTGGGACTATCACAGATACGCAGTATTTT. It encodes CASSFGTITDTQYF.

The CDR3 protein is CASSLGGVVSYEQYF. For the CDR3, the DNA is TGTGCCAGCAGCTTAGGGGGGGTAGTTAGCTACGAGCAGTACTTC. The genes are TRBV7-2 and TRBJ2-7, with D maybe TRBD2 (6 bases). Germline lookup yields CDR1 SGHTA and CDR2 FQGNSA. This CDR3 spans 15 amino acids. V was pared by 1 base and J by 3 bases, with 13 bases between.

The rearrangement uses TRBV7-8 and TRBJ2-3; 7 bases are a match to TRBD2. Germline trimming cut 0 bases from V and 1 base from J; bases unmatched to any gene: 7. The germline CDR1 and CDR2 sequences are SGHVS and FQNEAQ. CDR3 size: 17 residues. In nucleotides, the CDR3 is TGTGCCAGCAGCTTAGCGTGGGGGGGAAGCGGCACAGATACGCAGTATTTT. It encodes CASSLAWGGSGTDTQYF.

V gene TRBV28 combines with J gene TRBJ2-5; a weak D match, TRBD2 (5 bases). V lost 8 bases and J 4 bases, leaving 11 bases between the germline ends. This CDR3 spans 12 amino acids. The germline gives CDR1 MDHEN, CDR2 SYDVKM. CDR3 nucleotides: TGTGCCAGCGTCGGGGTGGGAGAGACCCAGTACTTC. Amino acids: CASVGVGETQYF.

V and J are TRBV7-3 and TRBJ2-6; D is possibly TRBD2 (5 bases). V shed 1 base and J shed 2 bases, with 12 bases lying between them. The CDR3 spans 17 residues. Germline values: CDR1 SGHTA, CDR2 FQGTGA. Here the CDR3 DNA reads TGTGCCAGCAGCTTAAGCGGGCCTCGGGCTGGGGCCAACGTCCTGACTTTC. This gives the protein CASSLSGPRAGANVLTF.

On this clone: This may come from a read error, since a much larger clone is one base off. V is TRBV6-1 and J is TRBJ1-2; no reliable D call. CDR3 length equals 11 residues. V gave up 6 bases and J gave up 5 bases, with 7 bases separating them. Germline-derived CDR1 and CDR2 are MNHNS and SASEGT. Here the CDR3 DNA reads TGTGCCAGCAGGACAAGGTATGGCTACACCTTC. Protein product: CASRTRYGYTF.

For this clone: A junction end diverges from the germline sequence, so it may reflect a read error. V gene TRBV5-1 combines with J gene TRBJ2-7; D gene ambiguous. The CDR3 is 14 residues long. CDR1 and CDR2 from the germline V gene are SGHRS and YFSETQ. The CDR3 DNA is TGCGCCAGCAGCTTGGACAGTCCCTCCGACGAGCAGTACTTC. Translated, it gives CASSLDSPSDEQYF. Combining the CDR3 with reference TRBV5-1 and TRBJ2-7 gives the whole variable domain KAGVTQTPRYLIKTRGQQVTLSCSPISGHRSVSWYQQTPGQGLQFLFEYFSETQRNKGNFPGRFSGRQFSNSRSEMNVSTLELGDSALYLCASSLDSPSDEQYFGPGTRLTVT.

J is TRBJ2-1 and V is TRBV9; tentatively, D is TRBD2 (5 bases). Germline V gives CDR1 SGDLS, CDR2 YYNGEE. Between the trimmed V and J ends, which lost 2 bases and 0 bases, there was a span of 21 bases. This CDR3 contains 19 residues. The CDR3 DNA follows: TGTGCCAGCAGCGTGGACTTAGGTTCGGGTGTCGGCTCCTACAATGAGCAGTTCTTC. As protein: CASSVDLGSGVGSYNEQFF.

The CDR3 DNA sequence: TGTGCCAGCAGCCTCGGGACTAGGGAAAAACTGTTTTTT. It specifies CASSLGTREKLFF. This sequence joins TRBV7-3 and TRBJ1-4, with a possible D match to TRBD1 (5 bases). Germline CDR1 is SGHTA and CDR2 is FQGTGA. This CDR3 is built from 13 residues. The V end lost 5 bases, the J end lost 8 bases, and 12 bases lay between the germline ends.

The chain combines TRBV2 with TRBJ1-3; possible D gene TRBD1, 5 bases. Germline lookup yields CDR1 SNHLY and CDR2 FYNNEI. CDR3 length: 14 residues. Trimming left V 6 bases short and J 3 bases short, with 12 bases between. The chain's CDR3 is CASRREGVGNTIYF. The DNA for the CDR3 is TGTGCCAGCAGACGCGAAGGGGTTGGAAACACCATATATTTT.

This chain links TRBV9 with TRBJ2-5; a weak D match, TRBD1 (5 bases). Trimming pared 4 bases from V and 4 bases from J, leaving 11 bases between. Germline V gives CDR1 SGDLS, CDR2 YYNGEE. The CDR3 extends over 13 amino acids. CDR3: CASSQGLRETQYF. The CDR3, as DNA: TGTGCCAGCAGCCAGGGCCTTAGAGAGACCCAGTACTTC.

The V gene is TRBV28, the J gene TRBJ2-2, with D perhaps matching TRBD1 (6 bases). Germline CDR1 reads MDHEN; CDR2 reads SYDVKM. V was shortened by 6 bases and J by 4 bases, with 9 bases between the two germline ends. This CDR3 comprises 13 residues. The DNA for the CDR3 is TGTGCCAGCAGGGGGGCCACCACCGGGGAGCTGTTTTTT. Translated: CASRGATTGELFF.

The chain employs TRBV9 and TRBJ2-7; 7 bases fit TRBD2. The germline V gene encodes CDR1 SGDLS and CDR2 YYNGEE. This CDR3 has 15 residues. J lost 2 bases, V lost 3 bases, and 8 bases had no gene match. The CDR3: CASSGGERDPYEQYF. CDR3 sequence (DNA): TGTGCCAGCAGCGGGGGGGAGCGGGATCCCTACGAGCAGTACTTC.